The rows below give T cell receptor beta chains drawn from one sample of a study of T cells in Graves' hyperthyroidism and ophthalmopathy. TCRdb ran MiXCR on the multiplex PCR reads and lists one entry per CDR3 protein. The table shows roughly 510,000 distinct CDR3 sequences, with less than 25% occurring only once. Sequenced: blood. Receptor source: a man younger than 30 with Graves' hyperthyroidism. Both conserved end residues are part of each CDR3. A D gene is named only where the DNA matches it firmly. Clone sizes are given selectively: once, few, many, or a class where the clone is expanded.

NA	NA	TRBJ1-6	TRBV28	TGTGCCAGCAGCCAGAGGAATTCACCCCTCCACTTT	CASSQRNSPLHF
many	TRBD1	TRBJ1-2	TRBV20-1	TGCAGTGCTAGAGAAGGACAGGGGGCGCTTGGCTATGGCTACACCTTC	CSAREGQGALGYGYTF
many	TRBD1	TRBJ1-5	TRBV28	TGTGCCAGCAGTTCCCCCTCCGGGACAGGGGATCAGCCCCAGCATTTT	CASSSPSGTGDQPQHF
many	NA	TRBJ2-7	TRBV6-1	TGTGCCAGCAGTGCACAGGGGGGGCCGGCCGAGCAGTACTTC	CASSAQGGPAEQYF
many	NA	TRBJ2-5	TRBV7-8	TGTGCCAGCAGCTTGAGTGGGGAACAAGGGGAGACCCAGTACTTC	CASSLSGEQGETQYF
NA	NA	TRBJ2-7	TRBV30	TGTGCCTGGAGCGACGGCCCCCGCCGCGAGCAGTACTTC	CAWSDGPRREQYF
many	NA	TRBJ1-1	TRBV6-2/TRBV6-3	TGTGCCAGCAGTTACGGGGCAGGGTTAAGTTCGAACACTGAAGCTTTCTTT	CASSYGAGLSSNTEAFF
many	NA	TRBJ2-2	TRBV7-2	TGTGCCAGCAGCTTAGGCTCGAGTCCCGGGGAGCTGTTTTTT	CASSLGSSPGELFF
few	NA	TRBJ1-2	TRBV5-1	TGCGCCAGCAGGGGGTCAACTATAAACTATGGCTACACCTTC	CASRGSTINYGYTF
many	NA	TRBJ2-7	TRBV10-2	TGCGCCAGCACCTTGGGATATTCCTACGAGCAGTACTTC	CASTLGYSYEQYF
NA	NA	TRBJ2-4	TRBV7-2	TGTGCCAGCAGACCCCCGGGGGCGGAAAACATTCAGTACTTC	CASRPPGAENIQYF
NA	NA	TRBJ2-7	TRBV6-1	TGTGCCAGCAGTGCGGGCCTCCTAGGCGAGCAGTACTTC	CASSAGLLGEQYF
many	NA	TRBJ2-7	TRBV12-3/TRBV12-4	TGTGCCAGCAGTTTGTTAGGTAGCTCCTACGAGCAGTACTTC	CASSLLGSSYEQYF
many	NA	TRBJ1-1	TRBV27	TGTGCCAGCAGTTTACAGGGGAGGACTGAAGCTTTCTTT	CASSLQGRTEAFF
many	TRBD1	TRBJ2-7	TRBV5-1	TGCGCCAGCAGCTATCGGGACAGGGTTGACGAGCAGTACTTC	CASSYRDRVDEQYF
NA	NA	TRBJ2-5	TRBV2	TGTGCCAGCACTCGCTTAGAGACCCAGTACTTC	CASTRLETQYF
many	NA	TRBJ1-5	TRBV28	TGTGCCAGCAAGGGCCGGGACAATCAGCCCCAGCATTTT	CASKGRDNQPQHF
many	NA	TRBJ1-2	TRBV20-1	TGCAGCGCTGGGAAAGGGAACTATGGCTACACCTTC	CSAGKGNYGYTF
many	NA	TRBJ1-1	TRBV6-5	TGTGCCAGCAGTTACCGAGGGCGGGGATCTGAAGCTTTCTTT	CASSYRGRGSEAFF
many	NA	TRBJ2-2	TRBV7-8	TGTGCCAGCAGCCGGAGGACAACGAACACCGGGGAGCTGTTTTTT	CASSRRTTNTGELFF
once	NA	TRBJ2-7	TRBV7-2	TGTGCCAGCGGCTTCTACAGGGGACTATACGAGCAGTACTTC	CASGFYRGLYEQYF
many	NA	TRBJ2-7	TRBV6-1	TGTGCCAGCGGTGACTACGAGCAGTACTTC	CASGDYEQYF
many	NA	TRBJ1-5	TRBV6-2/TRBV6-3	TGTGCCAGCAGACCGGGGGCGCCGCACCAGCCCCAGCATTTT	CASRPGAPHQPQHF
few	NA	TRBJ1-2	TRBV30	TGTGCCTGGAGAGGCGGGGCCGCGCTCCTGAGTGGCTACACCTTC	CAWRGGAALLSGYTF
once	NA	TRBJ1-5	TRBV28	TGTGCCAGCAGTGAGGATACAGGGAATCAGCCCCAGCATTTT	CASSEDTGNQPQHF
NA	TRBD1	TRBJ2-5	TRBV2	TGTGCCAGCCACACCGGGACAGGCGGGGAGACCCAGTGCTTC	CASHTGTGGETQCF
NA	TRBD1	TRBJ1-2	TRBV7-6	TGTGCCAGCAGCGCTCAGGGGGCGCAAGGATATGGCTACACCTTC	CASSAQGAQGYGYTF
many	NA	TRBJ1-1	TRBV11-1	TGTGCCAGCAGTTTGCAGGGGACCACTGAAGCTTTCTTT	CASSLQGTTEAFF
few	NA	TRBJ1-1	TRBV6-2/TRBV6-3	TGTGCCAGCAGTTACCGCAGAAACGGGTTCAGGACTGAAGCTTTCTTT	CASSYRRNGFRTEAFF
NA	NA	TRBJ1-4	TRBV11-1	TGTGCCAGCAGCGCCCCCCAGGTTGCAACTAATGAAAAACTGTTTTTT	CASSAPQVATNEKLFF
NA	NA	TRBJ1-6	TRBV30	TGTGCCTGGAGTGTACAGCTTAATTCACCCCTCCACTTT	CAWSVQLNSPLHF
many	TRBD1	TRBJ2-7	TRBV27	TGTGCCAGCAGTTTAGGGGGACAGGGGTCTCGCGTCGAGCAGTACTTC	CASSLGGQGSRVEQYF
many	NA	TRBJ1-5	TRBV2	TGTGCCAGCAGTGAAGGCAGGGACCAGCCCCAGCATTTT	CASSEGRDQPQHF
many	NA	TRBJ1-1	TRBV11-1	TGTGCCAGCAGCTTACGGGGCAGGACGAGACTGAACACTGAAGCTTTCTTT	CASSLRGRTRLNTEAFF
many	NA	TRBJ2-7	TRBV20-1	TGCAGTGCTAGGGGCGACAGTGCTTCCTACGAGCAGTACTTC	CSARGDSASYEQYF
NA	NA	TRBJ1-2	TRBV28	TGTGCCAGCAGTACGACCAGGGGCGGGTACTATGGCTACACCTTC	CASSTTRGGYYGYTF
many	NA	TRBJ1-1	TRBV30	TGTGCCTGGTCGTGGAACACTGAAGCTTTCTTT	CAWSWNTEAFF
many	NA	TRBJ2-7	TRBV27	TGTGCCAGCAGTTTGGGGTTCTGGGCCTACGAGCAGTACTTC	CASSLGFWAYEQYF
NA	NA	TRBJ2-5	TRBV30	TGTGCCTGGAACCGGGAGACAGAGACCCAGTACTTC	CAWNRETETQYF
NA	NA	TRBJ2-2	TRBV6-2/TRBV6-3	TGTGCCTGCAGTGGACGGGGACACAACACCGGGGAGCTGTTTTTT	CACSGRGHNTGELFF
NA	TRBD1	TRBJ2-4	TRBV20-1	TGCAGTGCTACCATCTCCCAGGGGGTCAAAAACATTCAGTACTTC	CSATISQGVKNIQYF
many	NA	TRBJ2-6	TRBV6-1	TGTGCCAGCAGCCTTTTCTCAAGCGGGGCCAACGTCCTGACTTTC	CASSLFSSGANVLTF
NA	NA	TRBJ2-5	TRBV12-3/TRBV12-4	TGTGCCAGCACCCGAGGCCGGGACGGGATGTCCCAGTACTTC	CASTRGRDGMSQYF
many	NA	TRBJ1-2	TRBV6-5	TGTGCCAGCAGTTACTCGGCGGATTATGGCTACACCTTC	CASSYSADYGYTF
NA	TRBD1	TRBJ1-2	TRBV6-1	TGTGCCAGCAGAACACGAAGGACAGGGCATTATGGCTACACCTTC	CASRTRRTGHYGYTF
many	TRBD1	TRBJ2-2	TRBV28	TGTGCCAGCAGTGTTGGCGGACAGGGCACCGGGGAGCTGTTTTTT	CASSVGGQGTGELFF
many	TRBD1	TRBJ2-6	TRBV6-2/TRBV6-3	TGTGCCAGCAGTTACCCCGGACAGGGTAATGCTGGGGCCAACGTCCTGACTTTC	CASSYPGQGNAGANVLTF